This TCR beta chain was sequenced in a study of molecular identifiers for immune sequencing clone quantification. Across the study: The replicates split RNA from roughly 20,000 or 100,000 naive CD8 cells five ways and sequenced four.

One entry per CDR3 protein results from TCRdb running MiXCR on the PCR reads. Altogether approximately 550,000 distinct CDR3 sequences are present, roughly 25% being singletons, with the ten largest covering around 0.76%. V was trimmed by 5 bases and J by 8 bases, leaving 22 bases between them. Per the germline V gene, CDR1 is MNHNS and CDR2 is SASEGT. The CDR3 consists of 16 residues. This clonotype was seen a handful of times. Antigen specificity is unknown. Study-wide results and limits: For highly expanded clones, sizes could be underestimated when identical TCR molecules share a barcode.

Sequenced material: naive CD8+ T cells from blood, with Jurkat cell RNA spiked in. Subset of the sample: FACS-sorted CD8+CD4-CCR7+CD45RA+ naive T cells. The V gene is TRBV6-1, the J gene TRBJ2-1; D may correspond to TRBD1 or TRBD2 (6 bases each). The receptor comes from a human donor in good health. Some libraries in this study had Jurkat cell RNA spiked in. The chain's CDR3 is CASSLDRWSAGDEQFF. The CDR3 DNA reads as TGTGCCAGCAGTCTTGACAGGTGGTCAGCGGGCGATGAGCAGTTCTTC.